The table lists the clone carrying this T cell receptor (beta chain) with many counts. The sample is drawn from a study of human T cells and chemical hapten exposure. The sample's time point: pre-sensitization, week 0. The treatment: therapeutic diphenylcyclopropenone sensitization with weekly scalp DPC. Individual cDNA molecules had unique molecular identifiers attached to them by the library. TCRdb itself ran the RACE reads through MiXCR, one entry per CDR3 protein. The repertoire holds some 38,000 distinct CDR3 sequences, 7.5% to 9% seen once, with 1% to 1.5% in the top ten. The specimen was whole blood, collected in connection with sensitization to the hapten diphenylcyclopropenone (DPC). The clonotype comes from a woman between 45 and 60 years old with alopecia areata. Some clones in this sample may be carry-over from other donors' samples.

CDR3 region: CASSLGVGSGRPHEQYF. The CDR3 DNA reads TGTGCCAGCAGCTTAGGAGTTGGCAGCGGGAGGCCCCACGAGCAGTACTTC. The chain couples TRBV7-9 to TRBJ2-7; TRBD2 matches at 9 bases. The germline gives CDR1 SEHNR, CDR2 FQNEAQ (reference sequence). The CDR3 runs 17 residues. The ends lost 1 base at V and 5 bases at J; junction bases unmatched: 12.